This record looks at one T cell receptor (beta chain) sequence and its context. This specimen includes other DNA sequences encoding the same CDR3. The data were obtained in a study of shared clonotypes between healthy human individuals. Background on the study: Aged between 18 and 49, the donors were a couple of women and three men.

The CDR3 has 14 amino acids. Germline CDR1 is LNHDA and CDR2 is SQIVND (reference sequence). With 4 bases removed from V and 1 base from J, the gap between germline ends came to 11 bases. CD4+ cell separation produced CD45RA+ naive and CD45RA-negative memory subsets. It was 200 to 250 ng DNA, some 30,000 T cell genomes, that sorted-subset replicate PCRs used. Profiled with immunoSEQ multiplex PCR; TCRdb holds only in-frame clones, not every one. The table has 2 million to 2.5 million clones, approximately 96% seen once. V is TRBV19 and J is TRBJ2-7, with D tentatively TRBD1 (6 bases). The receptor comes from a man between 18 and 29 years old in good health. The material sequenced was naive CD4+ T cells sorted from blood. Sample subset: CD45RA+ positively selected. In DNA form, the CDR3 reads TGTGCCAGTAGTACCGGGACATCTTCCTACGAGCAGTACTTC. This encodes CASSTGTSSYEQYF. The full variable domain, in which reference TRBV19 and TRBJ2-7 provide the parts outside the CDR3, is DGGITQSPKYLFRKEGQNVTLSCEQNLNHDAMYWYRQDPGQGLRLIYYSQIVNDFQKGDIAEGYSVSREKKESFPLTVTSAQKNPTAFYLCASSTGTSSYEQYFGPGTRLTVT.